This TCR beta chain was recorded in a study of blood T cell repertoires in COVID-19. Some clones are missing from TCRdb's copy, which holds only in-frame ones; the method was immunoSEQ multiplex PCR. The profile shows about 220,000 clones, 86% of them singletons. Germline trimming cut 1 base from V and 0 bases from J; bases unmatched to any gene: 4. This CDR3 has 15 amino acids. Germline CDR1 and CDR2: SGHKS and YYEKEE (reference sequence). This TCR came from a woman aged 45-59 years with COVID-19, enrolled during active disease. The chain combines TRBV5-5 with TRBJ2-7; 7 positions agree with TRBD1. The sample was peripheral blood. The CDR3 region has the DNA TGTGCCAGCAGCTTGTACGCAGGGGGCTCCTACGAGCAGTACTTC. Its protein product is CASSLYAGGSYEQYF.